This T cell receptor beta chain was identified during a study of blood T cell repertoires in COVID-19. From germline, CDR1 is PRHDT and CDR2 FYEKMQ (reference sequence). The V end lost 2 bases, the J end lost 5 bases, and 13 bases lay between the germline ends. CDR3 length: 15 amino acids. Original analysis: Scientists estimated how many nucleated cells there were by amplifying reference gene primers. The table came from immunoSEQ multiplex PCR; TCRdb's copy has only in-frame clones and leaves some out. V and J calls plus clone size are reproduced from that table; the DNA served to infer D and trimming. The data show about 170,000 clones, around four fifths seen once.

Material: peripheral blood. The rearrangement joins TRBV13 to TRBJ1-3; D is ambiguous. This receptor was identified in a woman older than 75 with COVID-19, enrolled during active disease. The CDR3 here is CASSLSQANRNTIYF. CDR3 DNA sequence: TGTGCCAGCAGCTTAAGCCAGGCGAATCGAAACACCATATATTTT.